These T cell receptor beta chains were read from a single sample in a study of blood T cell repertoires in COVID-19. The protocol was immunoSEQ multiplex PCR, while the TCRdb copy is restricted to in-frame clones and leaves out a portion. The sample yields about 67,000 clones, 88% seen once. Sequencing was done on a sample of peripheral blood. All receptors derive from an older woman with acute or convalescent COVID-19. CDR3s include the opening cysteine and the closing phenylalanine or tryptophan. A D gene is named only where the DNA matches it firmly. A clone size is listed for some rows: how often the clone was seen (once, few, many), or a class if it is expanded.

CDR3: CASSSDSKAFF
DNA: TGTGCCAGCAGTTCCGACAGTAAGGCTTTCTTT
J: TRBJ1-1
D: -
size: once
V: TRBV28

CDR3: CASSSGTGWQPQHF
DNA: TGTGCCAGCAGTAGCGGGACAGGGTGGCAGCCCCAGCATTTT
J: TRBJ1-5
D: TRBD1
size: -
V: TRBV6-5

CDR3: CASSRPPGLAAKEDIQYF
DNA: TGTGCCAGCAGTCGGCCTCCGGGACTAGCGGCGAAGGAGGACATTCAGTACTTC
J: TRBJ2-4
D: TRBD2
size: -
V: TRBV6-2/TRBV6-3

CDR3: CASSQPRGNTIYF
DNA: TGTGCCAGCAGCCAACCTAGGGGAAACACCATATATTTT
J: TRBJ1-3
D: -
size: -
V: TRBV3-1/TRBV3-2

CDR3: CASSGRYGLAGYTF
DNA: TGTGCCAGCAGTGGAAGATACGGACTAGCCGGCTACACCTTC
J: TRBJ1-2
D: -
size: -
V: TRBV25-1

CDR3: CATSPKNRGMNEQFF
DNA: TGTGCCACCAGCCCTAAAAACCGGGGTATGAATGAGCAGTTCTTC
J: TRBJ2-1
D: -
size: -
V: TRBV15

CDR3: CASSSSGTTGNTIYF
DNA: TGTGCCAGCAGCTCCTCCGGGACAACTGGAAACACCATATATTTT
J: TRBJ1-3
D: -
size: -
V: TRBV5-4

CDR3: CASSFNNSPLHF
DNA: TGTGCCAGCAGTTTTAATAATTCACCCCTCCACTTT
J: TRBJ1-6
D: -
size: -
V: TRBV12-3/TRBV12-4

CDR3: CASSRQGSNEKLFF
DNA: TGTGCCAGCAGCCGACAGGGGTCTAATGAAAAACTGTTTTTT
J: TRBJ1-4
D: TRBD1
size: -
V: TRBV27

CDR3: CASSLGSGEKLFF
DNA: TGTGCCAGCAGCTTGGGCTCGGGGGAAAAACTGTTTTTT
J: TRBJ1-4
D: -
size: -
V: TRBV7-9

CDR3: CASAVGNTEAFF
DNA: TGTGCCAGCGCCGTCGGGAACACTGAAGCTTTCTTT
J: TRBJ1-1
D: -
size: -
V: TRBV7-9

CDR3: CASSRMGGPSQPQHF
DNA: TGTGCCAGCAGCAGAATGGGGGGACCAAGTCAGCCCCAGCATTTT
J: TRBJ1-5
D: -
size: -
V: TRBV6-5

CDR3: CATGQGTDTQYF
DNA: TGTGCCACCGGCCAGGGTACAGATACGCAGTATTTT
J: TRBJ2-3
D: -
size: -
V: TRBV15

CDR3: CASSHGTSGGAEETQYF
DNA: TGTGCCAGCAGCCACGGGACTAGCGGGGGGGCCGAGGAGACCCAGTACTTC
J: TRBJ2-5
D: TRBD2
size: -
V: TRBV4-2

CDR3: CASRLGLSPLHF
DNA: TGTGCCAGTAGGTTGGGGCTTTCACCCCTCCACTTT
J: TRBJ1-6
D: -
size: -
V: TRBV19

CDR3: CASSLNPGYYNEQFF
DNA: TGTGCCAGCAGCCTAAACCCCGGGTACTACAATGAGCAGTTCTTC
J: TRBJ2-1
D: -
size: -
V: TRBV7-2

CDR3: CASSEEGFYGYTF
DNA: TGTGCCAGCAGTGAAGAGGGGTTCTATGGCTACACCTTC
J: TRBJ1-2
D: -
size: -
V: TRBV2

CDR3: CASSFDRGGGYTF
DNA: TGTGCCAGCAGCTTCGACAGGGGAGGTGGCTACACCTTC
J: TRBJ1-2
D: TRBD1
size: -
V: TRBV7-2

CDR3: CASSVEGARGTEAFF
DNA: TGTGCCAGCAGCGTAGAGGGGGCGCGGGGCACTGAAGCTTTCTTT
J: TRBJ1-1
D: TRBD1
size: -
V: TRBV9

CDR3: CASSLGRANYGYTF
DNA: TGTGCCAGCAGCTTAGGCAGGGCTAACTATGGCTACACCTTC
J: TRBJ1-2
D: -
size: -
V: TRBV7-2

CDR3: CASSARILLGQGAPDEQFF
DNA: TGTGCCAGCAGCGCAAGAATATTATTGGGACAGGGGGCGCCAGATGAGCAGTTCTTC
J: TRBJ2-1
D: TRBD1
size: once
V: TRBV9

CDR3: CASSMPRGQGGQPQHF
DNA: TGTGCCAGTAGTATGCCCAGGGGGCAGGGTGGACAGCCCCAGCATTTT
J: TRBJ1-5
D: TRBD1
size: -
V: TRBV19

CDR3: CASSPDGGTDTQYF
DNA: TGTGCCAGCAGTCCCGACGGAGGGACAGATACGCAGTATTTT
J: TRBJ2-3
D: -
size: -
V: TRBV6-5